What follows are 16 T cell receptor beta chains derived from one specimen sequenced in a study of cytomegalovirus exposure and HLA in healthy donors. In the PCR, 60 Vbeta and 13 Jbeta primers were used. Clones were sequenced by immunoSEQ multiplex PCR, and TCRdb holds only the in-frame ones, with some missing. The sample contains around 150,000 clones, about four fifths of which appear only once. The sequenced material came from PBMCs. The source is a male donor in good health and CMV-seronegative.

Concerning this clone: One end of the junction is discordant with germline, which a read error may explain. The rearrangement uses TRBV7-7 and TRBJ2-3; 9 bases match TRBD2. The CDR3 is 14 residues long. Per the germline V gene, CDR1 is SSHAT and CDR2 is FNYEAQ (reference sequence). The CDR3 loop is CASSKSGRYDTQYF. The CDR3 coding sequence is TGTGCTAGCAGCAAAAGCGGGAGGTACGATACGCAGTATTTT. Combining the CDR3 with reference TRBV7-7 and TRBJ2-3 gives the whole variable domain GAGVSQSPRYKVTKRGQDVTLRCDPISSHATLYWYQQALGQGPEFLTYFNYEAQPDKSGLPSDRFSAERPEGSISTLTIQRTEQRDSAMYRCASSKSGRYDTQYFGPGTRLTVL.

This chain links TRBV2 with TRBJ1-2; 12 bases map to TRBD1. There are 14 residues in the CDR3. CDR1 is SNHLY, CDR2 FYNNEI, per germline. The V gene end was trimmed by 6 bases and the J gene end by 7 bases; junction bases not matched to a gene: 6. The CDR3 loop reads CASRPGQGAAGYTF. For the CDR3, the DNA is TGTGCCAGCAGGCCGGGACAGGGGGCCGCTGGCTACACCTTC.

V is TRBV5-1 and J is TRBJ2-3; 8 bases agree with TRBD1. CDR1 is SGHRS, CDR2 YFSETQ, per germline. V trimming: 3 bases; J trimming: 4 bases; junction bases outside the gene matches: 1. This CDR3 has 13 residues. The CDR3 loop is CASSSQGADTQYF. The CDR3 nucleotides are TGCGCCAGCAGCTCACAGGGGGCAGATACGCAGTATTTT.

The chain joins TRBV4-3 to TRBJ2-3; 10 nucleotides align to TRBD2. Germline V CDR1 and CDR2: LGHNA, YSLEER. This CDR3 region has 16 residues. V lost 8 bases, J lost 6 bases, and 14 bases stayed unmatched. The CDR3 region is CASGAHGASGSDTQYF. The CDR3 DNA follows: TGCGCCAGCGGGGCGCACGGGGCTAGCGGGAGCGATACGCAGTATTTT.

The sample holds a few counts of this clone. The chain combines TRBV11-2 with TRBJ2-2, with D perhaps TRBD2 (6 bases). This CDR3 comprises 17 residues. CDR1 is SGHAT, CDR2 FQNNGV, per germline. Trimming removed 6 bases from V and 5 bases from J, with 22 bases in between. CDR3 sequence reads: CASRLWRGRARTGELFF. The CDR3 nucleotides are TGTGCCAGCAGGCTTTGGCGGGGCAGAGCCCGGACCGGGGAGCTGTTTTTT.

The rearrangement uses TRBV2 and TRBJ1-4; D gene ambiguous. CDR3 length: 13 residues. V was cut by 10 bases and J by 0 bases, with 9 bases left in between. The germline gives CDR1 SNHLY, CDR2 FYNNEI. The CDR3 DNA sequence: TGTGCCACCCGCAGCGCAACTAATGAAAAACTGTTTTTT. Translation gives CATRSATNEKLFF.

This chain uses TRBV9 with TRBJ2-1; TRBD2 matches 11 bases. Losses at the gene ends were 4 bases for V and 3 bases for J; bases not matched to a gene: 6. The CDR3 extends over 16 amino acids. Germline V lookup: CDR1 SGDLS, CDR2 YYNGEE. This CDR3 is CASSLGLAGGYNEQFF. In DNA, the CDR3 is TGTGCCAGCAGCCTCGGCCTAGCGGGGGGCTACAATGAGCAGTTCTTC.

A single count supports this clone. The chain is built from TRBV18 and TRBJ2-3; tentatively, D is TRBD1 (5 bases). Per germline, CDR1 KGHSH and CDR2 LQKENI. Trimming removed 3 bases at V and 3 bases at J, with 13 bases between. The CDR3 is made up of 15 amino acids. The CDR3 sequence: CASSPQGLGTDTQYF. CDR3 DNA: TGTGCCAGCTCACCCCAGGGTCTGGGGACAGATACGCAGTATTTT.

The rearrangement links TRBV5-1 to TRBJ2-5; D uncertain. Trimming removed 3 bases at V and 2 bases at J, with 14 bases between. Germline CDR1 SGHRS, CDR2 YFSETQ. This CDR3 spans 15 amino acids. This CDR3 is CASSWSQGGQETQYF. In DNA, the CDR3 is TGCGCCAGCAGCTGGAGTCAAGGCGGACAAGAGACCCAGTACTTC.

V and J are TRBV18 and TRBJ2-1; 9 nucleotides match TRBD1. Per germline, CDR1 KGHSH and CDR2 LQKENI. V trimming: 3 bases; J trimming: 7 bases; junction bases outside the gene matches: 7. CDR3 size: 15 residues. CDR3 sequence (DNA): TGTGCCAGCTCACCGGGACAGGGAGGTGGAAATGAGCAGTTCTTC. It yields the protein CASSPGQGGGNEQFF.

The chain carries TRBV13 and TRBJ1-2; no definite D call. Germline CDR1 reads PRHDT; CDR2 reads FYEKMQ (reference sequence). Trimming removed 4 bases at V and 5 bases at J, with 8 bases between. This CDR3 has 12 amino acids. This CDR3 reads CASSSGVYGYTF. Written as DNA, the CDR3 is TGTGCCAGCAGCTCGGGAGTTTATGGCTACACCTTC.

The chain carries TRBV11-2 and TRBJ2-1, with D hard to call. This CDR3 has 13 residues. Germline lookup yields CDR1 SGHAT and CDR2 FQNNGV. V lost 2 bases to trimming and J lost 5 bases, with 7 bases between them. In DNA form, the CDR3 reads TGTGCCAGCAGCTTAAACTTCAACAATGAGCAGTTCTTC. It is translated as CASSLNFNNEQFF.

The V call is TRBV13, the J call TRBJ2-7; D may be TRBD2 (5 bases). The CDR3 spans 14 residues. V lost 5 bases and J lost 2, with 13 bases in between. Looked up from germline, CDR1 is PRHDT and CDR2 is FYEKMQ (reference sequence). The CDR3 here is CASSLGKDPYEQYF. In nucleotides, the CDR3 is TGTGCCAGCAGCCTCGGGAAGGACCCCTACGAGCAGTACTTC.

The genes are TRBV7-2 and TRBJ2-1; 10 positions match TRBD1. This CDR3 is built from 15 residues. The V segment lost 5 bases and the J segment 2 bases; nucleotides outside the gene matches: 3. Germline loops: CDR1 SGHTA, CDR2 FQGNSA. The DNA for the CDR3 is TGTGCCAGCAGCCAGGACAGGGGGACCTACAATGAGCAGTTCTTC. As protein: CASSQDRGTYNEQFF.

The chain links TRBV6-5 to TRBJ2-7; tentative D call: TRBD2 (5 bases). Per the germline V gene, CDR1 is MNHEY and CDR2 is SVGAGI. V lost 6 bases to trimming and J lost 3 bases, with 15 bases between them. The CDR3 loop spans 14 amino acids. CDR3: CASSQTLALYEQYF. The CDR3, as DNA: TGTGCCAGCAGCCAGACCCTAGCCCTCTACGAGCAGTACTTC.

The rearrangement joins TRBV19 to TRBJ1-5, with D unresolved. Germline lookup yields CDR1 LNHDA and CDR2 SQIVND (reference sequence). Trimming cost V 3 bases and J 5 bases, with 8 bases left between them. CDR3 length: 13 residues. CDR3 sequence: CASSISEDQPQHF. The CDR3 coding sequence is TGTGCCAGTAGTATCTCTGAGGATCAGCCCCAGCATTTT.